This paragraph covers one TCR beta chain sequence. Its specificity is not known. Only in-frame clones appear in the TCRdb table, and some are missing; sequencing was by immunoSEQ multiplex PCR. In the table there are over 6,500 clones, 62% of which are singletons. This CDR3 comprises 16 residues. Germline CDR1 MDHEN, CDR2 SYDVKM. V lost 4 bases, J lost 0 bases, and 15 bases lay in between. The source of the sample is a study of early stage breast cancer tumors. Study-wide points: Blood repertoires resembled normal breast more than tumor. Compared with adjacent normal breast, tumors showed 2 to 2.5-fold denser, more clonal T cells.

The chain combines TRBV28 with TRBJ1-1; D possibly corresponds to TRBD1 (6 bases). This receptor was obtained from a person between 65 and 80 years old with breast cancer. Specimen: breast tumor tissue. In DNA, the CDR3 is TGTGCCAGCAGTTCCCGGGACACCCTCATGAACACTGAAGCTTTCTTT. This gives the protein CASSSRDTLMNTEAFF.